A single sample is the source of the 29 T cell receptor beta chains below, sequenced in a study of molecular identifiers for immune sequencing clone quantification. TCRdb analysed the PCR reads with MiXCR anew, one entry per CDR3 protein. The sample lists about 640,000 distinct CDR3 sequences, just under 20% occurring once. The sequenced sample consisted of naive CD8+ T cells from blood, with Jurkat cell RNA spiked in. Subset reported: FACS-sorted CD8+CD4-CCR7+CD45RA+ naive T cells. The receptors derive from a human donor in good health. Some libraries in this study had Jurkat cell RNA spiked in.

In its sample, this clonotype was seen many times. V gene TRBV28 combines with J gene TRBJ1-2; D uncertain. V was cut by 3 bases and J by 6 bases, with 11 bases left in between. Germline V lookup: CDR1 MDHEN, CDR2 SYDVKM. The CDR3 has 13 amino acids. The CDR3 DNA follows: TGTGCCAGCAGTTTTCGTTTCTTGGATGGCTACACCTTC. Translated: CASSFRFLDGYTF.

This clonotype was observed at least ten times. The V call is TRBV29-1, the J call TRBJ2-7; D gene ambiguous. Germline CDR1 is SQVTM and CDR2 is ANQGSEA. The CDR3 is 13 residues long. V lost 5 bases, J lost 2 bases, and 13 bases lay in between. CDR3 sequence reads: CSVNGPVTYEQYF. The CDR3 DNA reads TGCAGCGTTAACGGGCCTGTCACCTACGAGCAGTACTTC.

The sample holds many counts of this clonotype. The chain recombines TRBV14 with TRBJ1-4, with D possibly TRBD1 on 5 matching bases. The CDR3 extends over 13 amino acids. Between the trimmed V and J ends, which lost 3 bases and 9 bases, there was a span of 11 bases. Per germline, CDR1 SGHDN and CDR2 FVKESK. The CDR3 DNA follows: TGTGCCAGCAGCCACGGGGGAGTCCAAAAACTGTTTTTT. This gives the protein CASSHGGVQKLFF.

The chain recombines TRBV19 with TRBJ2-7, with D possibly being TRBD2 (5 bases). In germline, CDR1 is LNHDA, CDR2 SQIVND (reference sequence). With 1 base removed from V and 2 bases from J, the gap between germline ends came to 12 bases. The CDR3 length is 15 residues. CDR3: CASSIGSGMAYEQYF. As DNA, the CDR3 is TGTGCCAGTAGTATAGGATCGGGAATGGCCTACGAGCAGTACTTC.

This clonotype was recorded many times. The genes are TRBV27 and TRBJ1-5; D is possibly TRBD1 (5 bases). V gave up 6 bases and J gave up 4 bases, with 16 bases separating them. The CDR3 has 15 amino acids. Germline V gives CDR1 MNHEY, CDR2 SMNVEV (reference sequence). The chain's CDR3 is CASSLTDSFNQPQHF. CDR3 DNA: TGTGCCAGCAGCCTTACCGACAGTTTTAATCAGCCCCAGCATTTT.

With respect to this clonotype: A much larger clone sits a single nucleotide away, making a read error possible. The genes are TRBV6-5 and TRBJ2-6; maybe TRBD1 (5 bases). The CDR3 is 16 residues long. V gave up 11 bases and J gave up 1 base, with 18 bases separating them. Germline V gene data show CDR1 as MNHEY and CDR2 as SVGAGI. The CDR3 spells CAGNEGHPSGANVLTF. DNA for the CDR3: TGTGCCGGCAACGAAGGACATCCATCTGGGGCCAACGTCCTGACTTTC.

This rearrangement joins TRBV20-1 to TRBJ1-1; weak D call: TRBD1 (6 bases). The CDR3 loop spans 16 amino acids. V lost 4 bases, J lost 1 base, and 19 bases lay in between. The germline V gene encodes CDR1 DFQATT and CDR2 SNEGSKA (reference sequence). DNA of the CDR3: TGCAGTGCTAAGGAATTGTGGGGGGGCGAGAACACTGAAGCTTTCTTT. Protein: CSAKELWGGENTEAFF.

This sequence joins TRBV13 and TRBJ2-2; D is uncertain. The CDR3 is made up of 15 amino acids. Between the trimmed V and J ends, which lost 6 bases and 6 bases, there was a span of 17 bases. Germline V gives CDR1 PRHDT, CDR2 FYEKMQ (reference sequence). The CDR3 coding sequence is TGTGCCAGCAGTCCAAGCAGGAGATGGGCCGGGGAGCTGTTTTTT. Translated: CASSPSRRWAGELFF.

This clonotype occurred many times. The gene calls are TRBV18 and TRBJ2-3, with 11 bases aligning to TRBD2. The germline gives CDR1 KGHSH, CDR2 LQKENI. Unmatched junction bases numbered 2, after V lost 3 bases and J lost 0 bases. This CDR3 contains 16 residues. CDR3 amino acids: CASSPRTSGSTDTQYF. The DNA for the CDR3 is TGTGCCAGCTCACCTAGGACTAGCGGGAGCACAGATACGCAGTATTTT.

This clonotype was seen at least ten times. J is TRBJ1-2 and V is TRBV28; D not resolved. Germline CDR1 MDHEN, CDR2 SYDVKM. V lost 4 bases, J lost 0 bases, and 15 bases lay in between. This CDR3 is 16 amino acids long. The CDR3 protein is CASSYRSVEANYGYTF. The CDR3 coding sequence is TGTGCCAGCAGTTACAGATCCGTCGAGGCTAACTATGGCTACACCTTC.

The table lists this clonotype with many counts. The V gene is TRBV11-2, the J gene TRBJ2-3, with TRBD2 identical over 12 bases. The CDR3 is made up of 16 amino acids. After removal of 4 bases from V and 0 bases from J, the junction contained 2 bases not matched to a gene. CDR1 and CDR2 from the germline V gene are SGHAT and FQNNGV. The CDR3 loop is CASSSLAGGSTDTQYF. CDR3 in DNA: TGTGCCAGCAGCTCACTAGCGGGGGGAAGCACAGATACGCAGTATTTT.

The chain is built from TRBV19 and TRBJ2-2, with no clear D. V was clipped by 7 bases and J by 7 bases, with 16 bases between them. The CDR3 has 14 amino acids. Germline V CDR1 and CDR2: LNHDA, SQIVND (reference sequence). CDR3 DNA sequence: TGTGCCAGTACCCTTACAGACTTCGGCGGGGAGCTGTTTTTT. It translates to CASTLTDFGGELFF.

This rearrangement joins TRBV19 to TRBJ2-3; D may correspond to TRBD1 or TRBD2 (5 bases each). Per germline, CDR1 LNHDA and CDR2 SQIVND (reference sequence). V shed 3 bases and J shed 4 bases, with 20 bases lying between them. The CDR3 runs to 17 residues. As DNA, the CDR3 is TGTGCCAGTAGTATCAGAGGGGCCACCGCCCGGGCAGATACGCAGTATTTT. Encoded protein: CASSIRGATARADTQYF.

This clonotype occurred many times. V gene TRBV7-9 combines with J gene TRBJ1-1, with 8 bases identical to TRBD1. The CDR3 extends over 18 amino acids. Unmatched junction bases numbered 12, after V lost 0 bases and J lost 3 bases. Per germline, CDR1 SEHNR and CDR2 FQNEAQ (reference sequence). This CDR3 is CASSLALGQGGRYTEAFF. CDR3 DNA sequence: TGTGCCAGCAGCTTAGCCCTAGGACAGGGAGGTCGTTACACTGAAGCTTTCTTT.

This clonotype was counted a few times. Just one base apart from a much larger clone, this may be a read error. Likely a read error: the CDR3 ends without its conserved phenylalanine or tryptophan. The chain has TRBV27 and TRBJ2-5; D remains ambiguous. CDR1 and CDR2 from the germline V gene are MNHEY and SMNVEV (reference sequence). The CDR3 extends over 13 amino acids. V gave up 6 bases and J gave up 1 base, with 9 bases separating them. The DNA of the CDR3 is TGTGCCAGCAGCACAGATCTCCAAGAGACCCAGTACTCC. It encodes CASSTDLQETQYS.

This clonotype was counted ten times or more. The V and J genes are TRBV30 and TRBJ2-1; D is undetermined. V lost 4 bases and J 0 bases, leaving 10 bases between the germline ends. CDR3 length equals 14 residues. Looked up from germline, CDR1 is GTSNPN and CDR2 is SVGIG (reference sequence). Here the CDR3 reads CAWKVSRSYNEQFF. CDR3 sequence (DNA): TGTGCCTGGAAGGTCAGCCGCTCCTACAATGAGCAGTTCTTC.

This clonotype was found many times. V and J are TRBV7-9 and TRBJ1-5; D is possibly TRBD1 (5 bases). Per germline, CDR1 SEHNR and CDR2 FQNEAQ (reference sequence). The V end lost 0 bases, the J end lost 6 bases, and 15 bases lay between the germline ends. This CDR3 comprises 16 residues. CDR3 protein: CASSLAGVGPGQPQHF. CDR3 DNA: TGTGCCAGCAGCTTAGCGGGGGTGGGGCCTGGTCAGCCCCAGCATTTT.

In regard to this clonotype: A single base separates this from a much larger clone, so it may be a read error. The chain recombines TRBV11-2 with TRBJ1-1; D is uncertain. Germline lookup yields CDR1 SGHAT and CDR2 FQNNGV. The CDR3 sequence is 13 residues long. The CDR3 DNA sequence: TGTGCCAGCAGCTTTCCCCCGAACATTGAAGCTTTCTTT. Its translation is CASSFPPNIEAFF.

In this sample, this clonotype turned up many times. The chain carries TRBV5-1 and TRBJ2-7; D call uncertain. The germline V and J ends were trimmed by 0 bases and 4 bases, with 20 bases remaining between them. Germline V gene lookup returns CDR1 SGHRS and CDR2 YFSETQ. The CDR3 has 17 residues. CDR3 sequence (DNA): TGCGCCAGCAGCTTGGAACCTCCCGTGGCAGGTGTTTACGAGCAGTACTTC. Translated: CASSLEPPVAGVYEQYF. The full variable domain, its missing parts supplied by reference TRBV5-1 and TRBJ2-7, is KAGVTQTPRYLIKTRGQQVTLSCSPISGHRSVSWYQQTPGQGLQFLFEYFSETQRNKGNFPGRFSGRQFSNSRSEMNVSTLELGDSALYLCASSLEPPVAGVYEQYFGPGTRLTVT.

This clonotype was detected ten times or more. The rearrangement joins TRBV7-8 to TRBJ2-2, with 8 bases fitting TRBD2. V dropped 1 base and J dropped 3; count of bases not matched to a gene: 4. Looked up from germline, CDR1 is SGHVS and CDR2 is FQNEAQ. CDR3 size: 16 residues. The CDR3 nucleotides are TGTGCCAGCAGCTTAGAGGGACTAGTTTACACCGGGGAGCTGTTTTTT. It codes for CASSLEGLVYTGELFF.

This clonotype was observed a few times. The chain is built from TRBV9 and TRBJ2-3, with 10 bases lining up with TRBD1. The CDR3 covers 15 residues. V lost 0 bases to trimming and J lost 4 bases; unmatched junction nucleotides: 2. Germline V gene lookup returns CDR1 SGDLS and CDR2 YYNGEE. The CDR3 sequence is CASSVAGTGADTQYF. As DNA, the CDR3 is TGTGCCAGCAGCGTAGCCGGGACAGGGGCAGATACGCAGTATTTT.

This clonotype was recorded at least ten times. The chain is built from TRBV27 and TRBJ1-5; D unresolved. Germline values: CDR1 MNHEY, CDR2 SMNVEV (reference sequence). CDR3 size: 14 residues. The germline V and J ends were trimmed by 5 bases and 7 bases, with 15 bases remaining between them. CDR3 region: CASSHGYPGQPQHF. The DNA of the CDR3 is TGTGCCAGCAGTCATGGATATCCGGGCCAGCCCCAGCATTTT.

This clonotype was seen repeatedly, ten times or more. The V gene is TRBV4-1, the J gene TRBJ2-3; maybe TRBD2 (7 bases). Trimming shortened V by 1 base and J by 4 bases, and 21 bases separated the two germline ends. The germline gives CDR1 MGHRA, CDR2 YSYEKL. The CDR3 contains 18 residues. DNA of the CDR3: TGCGCCAGCAGCCAAGCCGAAGGTCCCGTAGGGGGGGCAGATACGCAGTATTTT. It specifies CASSQAEGPVGGADTQYF.

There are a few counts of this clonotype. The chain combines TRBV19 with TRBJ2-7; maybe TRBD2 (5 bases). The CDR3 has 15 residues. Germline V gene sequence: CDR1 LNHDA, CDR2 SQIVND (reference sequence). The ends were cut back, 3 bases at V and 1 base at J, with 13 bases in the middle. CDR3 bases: TGTGCCAGTAGTATGACTCGACTATCTTCCTACGAGCAGTACTTC. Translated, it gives CASSMTRLSSYEQYF.

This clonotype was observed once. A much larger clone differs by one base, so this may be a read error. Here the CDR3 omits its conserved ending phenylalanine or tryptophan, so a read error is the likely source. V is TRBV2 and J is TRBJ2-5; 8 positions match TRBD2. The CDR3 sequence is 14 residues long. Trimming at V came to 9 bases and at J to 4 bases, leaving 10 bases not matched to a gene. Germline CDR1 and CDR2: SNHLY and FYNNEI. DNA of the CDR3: TGTGCCAGACGAGCGGGAGCCAACGGAGAGACCCAGTACTCC. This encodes CARRAGANGETQYS.

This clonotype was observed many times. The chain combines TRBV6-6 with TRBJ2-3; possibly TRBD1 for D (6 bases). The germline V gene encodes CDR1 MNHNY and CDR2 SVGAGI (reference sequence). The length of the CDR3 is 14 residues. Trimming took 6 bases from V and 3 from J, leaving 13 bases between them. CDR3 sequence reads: CASRRQDGTDTQYF. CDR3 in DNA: TGTGCCAGCAGGCGACAGGACGGTACAGATACGCAGTATTTT.

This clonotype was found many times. The DNA for the CDR3 is TGTGCCAGCAGCTCGACGCTAGTGGCCCACGAGCAGTACTTC. This encodes CASSSTLVAHEQYF. The chain recombines TRBV7-9 with TRBJ2-7; D not certain. The CDR3 runs 14 residues. The germline gives CDR1 SEHNR, CDR2 FQNEAQ (reference sequence). Trimming took 4 bases from V and 5 from J, leaving 15 bases between them. Variable domain in full (rest from reference TRBV7-9 and TRBJ2-7): DTGVSQNPRHKITKRGQNVTFRCDPISEHNRLYWYRQTLGQGPEFLTYFQNEAQLEKSRLLSDRFSAERPKGSFSTLEIQRTEQGDSAMYLCASSSTLVAHEQYFGPGTRLTVT.

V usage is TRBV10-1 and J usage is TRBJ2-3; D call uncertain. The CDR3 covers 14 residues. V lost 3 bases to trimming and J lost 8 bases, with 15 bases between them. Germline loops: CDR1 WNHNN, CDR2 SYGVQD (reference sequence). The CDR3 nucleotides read TGCGCCAGCAGTGATGGGGTAGTTATGGGTACGCAGTATTTT. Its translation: CASSDGVVMGTQYF.

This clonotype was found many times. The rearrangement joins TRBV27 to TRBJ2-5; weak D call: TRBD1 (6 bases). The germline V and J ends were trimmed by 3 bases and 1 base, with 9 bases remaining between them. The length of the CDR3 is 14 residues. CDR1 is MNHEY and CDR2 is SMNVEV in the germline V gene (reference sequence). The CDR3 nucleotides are TGTGCCAGCAGTTTTGGACAGTCCCAAGAGACCCAGTACTTC. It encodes CASSFGQSQETQYF.